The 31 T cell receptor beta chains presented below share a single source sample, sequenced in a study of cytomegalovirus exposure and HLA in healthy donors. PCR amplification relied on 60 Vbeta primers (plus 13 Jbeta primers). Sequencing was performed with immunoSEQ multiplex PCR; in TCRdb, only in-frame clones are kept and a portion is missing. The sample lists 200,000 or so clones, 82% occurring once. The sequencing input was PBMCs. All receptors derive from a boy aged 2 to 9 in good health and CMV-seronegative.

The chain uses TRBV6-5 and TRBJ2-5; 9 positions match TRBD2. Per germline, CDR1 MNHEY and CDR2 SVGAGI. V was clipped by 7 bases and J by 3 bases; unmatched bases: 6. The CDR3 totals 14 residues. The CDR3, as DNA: TGTGCCAGCACCCCCGGCGGGGGGGAAGAGACCCAGTACTTC. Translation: CASTPGGGEETQYF.

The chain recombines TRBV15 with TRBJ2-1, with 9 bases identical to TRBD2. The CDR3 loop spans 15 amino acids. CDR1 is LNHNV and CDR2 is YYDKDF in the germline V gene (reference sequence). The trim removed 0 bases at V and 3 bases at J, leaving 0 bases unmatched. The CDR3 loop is CATSRERGGYNEQFF. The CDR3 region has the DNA TGTGCCACCAGCAGAGAGCGGGGGGGCTACAATGAGCAGTTCTTC.

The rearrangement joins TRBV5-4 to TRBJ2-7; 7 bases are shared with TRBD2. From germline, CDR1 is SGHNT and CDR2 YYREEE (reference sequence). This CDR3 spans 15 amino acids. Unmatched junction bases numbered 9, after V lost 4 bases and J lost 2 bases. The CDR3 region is CASSAAGTTPYEQYF. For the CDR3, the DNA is TGTGCCAGCAGCGCCGCCGGGACTACTCCCTACGAGCAGTACTTC.

The DNA for the CDR3 is TGTGCCAGCACCAACCGGCCGGGGGTAGGCGCAGATTCACCCCTCCACTTT. This codes for CASTNRPGVGADSPLHF. This chain links TRBV7-9 with TRBJ1-6, with D possibly being TRBD1 (5 bases). The V end lost 7 bases, the J end lost 8 bases, and 24 bases lay between the germline ends. This CDR3 region has 17 residues. The germline V gene has CDR1 SEHNR and CDR2 FQNEAQ (reference sequence).

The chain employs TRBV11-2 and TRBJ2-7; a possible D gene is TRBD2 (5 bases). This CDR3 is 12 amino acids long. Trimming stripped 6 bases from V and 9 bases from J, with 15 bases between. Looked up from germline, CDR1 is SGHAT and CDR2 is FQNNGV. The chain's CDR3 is CASRSDGVSQYF. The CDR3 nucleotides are TGTGCCAGCAGGTCCGACGGGGTCTCGCAGTACTTC.

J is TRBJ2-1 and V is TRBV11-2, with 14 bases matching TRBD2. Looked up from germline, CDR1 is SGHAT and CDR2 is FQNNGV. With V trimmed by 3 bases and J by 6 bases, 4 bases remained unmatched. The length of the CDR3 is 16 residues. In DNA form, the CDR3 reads TGTGCCAGCAGCTTGGGACTAGCGGGGGCCTTCAATGAGCAGTTCTTC. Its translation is CASSLGLAGAFNEQFF.

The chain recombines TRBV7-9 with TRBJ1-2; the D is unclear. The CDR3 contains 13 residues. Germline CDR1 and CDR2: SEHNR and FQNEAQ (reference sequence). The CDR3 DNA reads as TGTGCGCTCCAGGAGGAGGTTAACTATGGCTACACCTTC. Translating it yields CALQEEVNYGYTF.

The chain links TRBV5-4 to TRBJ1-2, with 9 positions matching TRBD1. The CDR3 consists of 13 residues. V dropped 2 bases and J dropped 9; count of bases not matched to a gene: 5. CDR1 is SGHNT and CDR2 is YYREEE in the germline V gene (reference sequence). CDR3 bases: TGTGCCAGCAGCTTTGACAGGGGGAAGAGCTACACCTTC. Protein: CASSFDRGKSYTF.

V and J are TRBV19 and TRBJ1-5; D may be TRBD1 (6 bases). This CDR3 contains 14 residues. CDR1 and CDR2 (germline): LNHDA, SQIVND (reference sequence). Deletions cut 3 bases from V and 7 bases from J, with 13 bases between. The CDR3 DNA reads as TGTGCCAGTAGTATTAGGGGGGGGAACCAGCCCCAGCATTTT. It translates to CASSIRGGNQPQHF.

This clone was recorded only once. The CDR3 nucleotides are TGTGCCAGCAGCAATCCCGGGGGGGCAGATACGCAGTATTTT. Translation gives CASSNPGGADTQYF. The chain recombines TRBV7-9 with TRBJ2-3; TRBD2 agrees at 8 bases. Germline values: CDR1 SEHNR, CDR2 FQNEAQ (reference sequence). This CDR3 comprises 14 residues. Losses at the gene ends were 5 bases for V and 4 bases for J; bases not matched to a gene: 5.

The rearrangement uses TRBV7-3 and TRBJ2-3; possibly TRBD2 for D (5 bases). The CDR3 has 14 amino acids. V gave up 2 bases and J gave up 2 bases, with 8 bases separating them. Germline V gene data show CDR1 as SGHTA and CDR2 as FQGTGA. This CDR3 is CASSLASFTDTQYF. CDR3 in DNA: TGTGCCAGCAGCTTAGCTAGCTTCACAGATACGCAGTATTTT.

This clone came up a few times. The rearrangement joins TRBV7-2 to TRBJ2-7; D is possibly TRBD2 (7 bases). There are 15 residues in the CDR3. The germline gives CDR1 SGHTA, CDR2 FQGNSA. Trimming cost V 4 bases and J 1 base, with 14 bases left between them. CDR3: CASSSVGGGSYEQYF. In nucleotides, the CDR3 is TGTGCCAGCAGCTCGGTAGGGGGGGGTTCCTACGAGCAGTACTTC. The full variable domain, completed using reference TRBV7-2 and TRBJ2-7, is GAGVSQSPSNKVTEKGKDVELRCDPISGHTALYWYRQSLGQGLEFLIYFQGNSAPDKSGLPSDRFSAERTGGSVSTLTIQRTQQEDSAVYLCASSSVGGGSYEQYFGPGTRLTVT.

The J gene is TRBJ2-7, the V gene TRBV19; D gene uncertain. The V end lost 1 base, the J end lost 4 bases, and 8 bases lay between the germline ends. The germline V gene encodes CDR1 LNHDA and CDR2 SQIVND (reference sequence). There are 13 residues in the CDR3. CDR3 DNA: TGTGCCAGTAGTATAGCCCTCGGTTACGAGCAGTACTTC. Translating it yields CASSIALGYEQYF.

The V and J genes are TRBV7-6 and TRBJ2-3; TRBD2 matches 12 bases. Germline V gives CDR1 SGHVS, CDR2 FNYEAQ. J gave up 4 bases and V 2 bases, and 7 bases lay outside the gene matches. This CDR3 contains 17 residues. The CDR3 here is CASSLRILAGGSDTQYF. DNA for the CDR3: TGTGCCAGCAGCTTAAGGATCCTAGCGGGGGGGTCAGATACGCAGTATTTT.

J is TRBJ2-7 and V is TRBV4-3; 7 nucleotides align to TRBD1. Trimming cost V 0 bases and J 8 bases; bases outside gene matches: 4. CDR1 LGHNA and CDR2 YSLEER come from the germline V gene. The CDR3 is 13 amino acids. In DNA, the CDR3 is TGCGCCAGCAGCCAAGATCATAGGGGGCAGCAGTACTTC. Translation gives CASSQDHRGQQYF.

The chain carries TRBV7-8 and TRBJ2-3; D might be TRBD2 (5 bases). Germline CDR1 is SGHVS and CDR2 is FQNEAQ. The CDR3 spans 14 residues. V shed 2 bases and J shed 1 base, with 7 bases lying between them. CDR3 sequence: CASSLRRGTDTQYF. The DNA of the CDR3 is TGTGCCAGCAGCTTAAGGCGGGGCACAGATACGCAGTATTTT.

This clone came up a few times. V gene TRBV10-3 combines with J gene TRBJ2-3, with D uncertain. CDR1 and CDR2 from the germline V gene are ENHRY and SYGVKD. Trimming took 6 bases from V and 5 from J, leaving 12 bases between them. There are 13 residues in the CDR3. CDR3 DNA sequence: TGTGCCATCAGCGCCCTTCCACAAGATACGCAGTATTTT. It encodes CAISALPQDTQYF.

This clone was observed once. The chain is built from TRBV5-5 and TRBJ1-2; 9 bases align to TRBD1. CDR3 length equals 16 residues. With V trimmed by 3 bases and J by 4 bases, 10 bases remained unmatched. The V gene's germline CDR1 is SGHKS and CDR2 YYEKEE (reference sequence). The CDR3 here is CASSYAPGTGSYGYTF. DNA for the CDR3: TGTGCCAGCAGCTATGCCCCCGGGACAGGGTCCTATGGCTACACCTTC.

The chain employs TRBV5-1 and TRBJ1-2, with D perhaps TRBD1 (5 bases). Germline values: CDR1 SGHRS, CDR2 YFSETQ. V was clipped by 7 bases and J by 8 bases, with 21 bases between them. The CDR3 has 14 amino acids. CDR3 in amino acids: CASGGGTGRDGYTF. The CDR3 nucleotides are TGCGCCAGCGGGGGGGGGACCGGTCGGGACGGCTACACCTTC.

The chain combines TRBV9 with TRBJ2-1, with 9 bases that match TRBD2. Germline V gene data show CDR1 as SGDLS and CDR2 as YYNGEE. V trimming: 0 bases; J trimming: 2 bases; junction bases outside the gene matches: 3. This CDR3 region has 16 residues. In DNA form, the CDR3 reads TGTGCCAGCAGCGTAGGGGGCGGGGGGGCCTACAATGAGCAGTTCTTC. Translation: CASSVGGGGAYNEQFF.

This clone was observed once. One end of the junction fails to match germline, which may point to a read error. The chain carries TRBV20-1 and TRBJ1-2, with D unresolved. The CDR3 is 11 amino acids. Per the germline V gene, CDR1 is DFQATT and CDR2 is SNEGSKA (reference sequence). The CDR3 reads CSARDSWVQLF. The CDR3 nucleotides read TGCAGTGCTAGAGATTCATGGGTACAGCTCTTC.

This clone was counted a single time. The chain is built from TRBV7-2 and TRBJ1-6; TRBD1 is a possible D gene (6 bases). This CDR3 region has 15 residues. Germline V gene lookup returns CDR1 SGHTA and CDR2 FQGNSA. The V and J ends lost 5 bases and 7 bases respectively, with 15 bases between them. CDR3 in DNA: TGTGCCAGCAGCCAAAGACAGGCTTTGAATTCACCCCTCCACTTT. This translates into CASSQRQALNSPLHF.

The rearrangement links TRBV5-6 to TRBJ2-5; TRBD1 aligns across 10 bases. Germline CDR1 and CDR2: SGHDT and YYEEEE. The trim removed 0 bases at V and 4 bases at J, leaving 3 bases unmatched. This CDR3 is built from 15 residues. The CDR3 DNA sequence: TGTGCCAGCAGCTTGGCGGGACAGGGGAGAGAGACCCAGTACTTC. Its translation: CASSLAGQGRETQYF.

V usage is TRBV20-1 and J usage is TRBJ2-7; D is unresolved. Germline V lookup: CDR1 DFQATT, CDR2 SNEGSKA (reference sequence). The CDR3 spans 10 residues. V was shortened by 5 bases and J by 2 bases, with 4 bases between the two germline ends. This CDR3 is CSASAYEQYF. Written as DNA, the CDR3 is TGCAGTGCTTCAGCCTACGAGCAGTACTTC.

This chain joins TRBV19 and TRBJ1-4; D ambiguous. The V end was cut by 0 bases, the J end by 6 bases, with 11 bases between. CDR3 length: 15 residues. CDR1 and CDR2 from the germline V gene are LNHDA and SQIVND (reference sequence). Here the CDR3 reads CASSIDREVHEKLFF. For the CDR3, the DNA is TGTGCCAGTAGTATAGATCGGGAGGTTCATGAAAAACTGTTTTTT.

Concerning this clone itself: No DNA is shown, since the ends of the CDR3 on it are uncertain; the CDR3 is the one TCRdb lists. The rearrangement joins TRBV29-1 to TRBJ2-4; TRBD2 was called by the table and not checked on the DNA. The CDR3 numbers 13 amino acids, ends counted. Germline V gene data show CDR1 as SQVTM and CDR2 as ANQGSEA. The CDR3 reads CSVLLRAKNIQYF.

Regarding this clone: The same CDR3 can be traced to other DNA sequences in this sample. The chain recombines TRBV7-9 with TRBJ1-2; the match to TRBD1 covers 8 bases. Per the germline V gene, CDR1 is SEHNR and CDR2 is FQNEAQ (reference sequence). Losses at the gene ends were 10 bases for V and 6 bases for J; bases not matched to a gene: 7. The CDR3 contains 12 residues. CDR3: CATGQGIDGYTF. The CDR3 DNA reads TGTGCCACCGGACAGGGAATTGATGGCTACACCTTC.

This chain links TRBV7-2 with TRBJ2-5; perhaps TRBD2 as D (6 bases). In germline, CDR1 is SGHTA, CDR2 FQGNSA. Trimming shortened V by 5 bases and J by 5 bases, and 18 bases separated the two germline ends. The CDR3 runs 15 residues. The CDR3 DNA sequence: TGTGCCAGCAGCCTTCCAGAGCGGGCGGGGGAGACCCAGTACTTC. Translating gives CASSLPERAGETQYF. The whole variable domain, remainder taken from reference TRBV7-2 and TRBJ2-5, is GAGVSQSPSNKVTEKGKDVELRCDPISGHTALYWYRQSLGQGLEFLIYFQGNSAPDKSGLPSDRFSAERTGGSVSTLTIQRTQQEDSAVYLCASSLPERAGETQYFGPGTRLLVL.

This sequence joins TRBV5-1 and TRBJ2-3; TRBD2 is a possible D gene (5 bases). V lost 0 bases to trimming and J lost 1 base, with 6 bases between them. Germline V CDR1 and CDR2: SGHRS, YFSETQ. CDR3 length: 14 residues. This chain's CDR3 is CASSLGAGTDTQYF. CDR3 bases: TGCGCCAGCAGCTTGGGAGCGGGCACAGATACGCAGTATTTT.

CDR3 amino acids: CASSEAGREEGYTF. CDR3 sequence (DNA): TGTGCCAGCAGTGAGGCGGGTAGGGAGGAGGGCTACACCTTC. The chain joins TRBV25-1 to TRBJ1-2, with no clear D. In germline, CDR1 is MGHDK, CDR2 SYGVNS. V was pared by 3 bases and J by 8 bases, with 16 bases between. The CDR3 is 14 amino acids.

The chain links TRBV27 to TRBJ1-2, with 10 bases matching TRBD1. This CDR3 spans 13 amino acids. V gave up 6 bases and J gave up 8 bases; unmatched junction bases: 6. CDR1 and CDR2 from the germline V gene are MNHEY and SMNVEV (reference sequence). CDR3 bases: TGTGCCAGCAGCCATGGGACAGGGGAGGGCTACACCTTC. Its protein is CASSHGTGEGYTF.